Sequencing of this TCR beta chain was carried out in a study of molecular identifiers for immune sequencing clone quantification. TCRdb fed the PCR reads into MiXCR, producing one record per CDR3 protein. Among some 100,000 distinct CDR3 sequences listed, roughly a third were seen once. This CDR3 spans 13 amino acids. Germline values: CDR1 MNHNS, CDR2 SASEGT. The J segment lost 5 bases and the V segment lost 6 bases, leaving 6 bases of the junction unmatched. V usage is TRBV6-1 and J usage is TRBJ2-7; the match to TRBD1 covers 8 bases. This receptor was taken from a human donor in good health. Some libraries in this study had Jurkat cell RNA spiked in. The specimen sequenced was naive CD8+ T cells from blood, with Jurkat cell RNA spiked in. Subset specified: FACS-sorted CD8+CD4-CCR7+CD45RA+ naive T cells. DNA for the CDR3: TGTGCCAGCAGAACGACAGGGGCCAACGAGCAGTACTTC. Encoded protein: CASRTTGANEQYF.